This T cell receptor (beta chain) was captured in a study of OX40 agonist ivuxolimab in advanced cancers. V lost 5 bases and J 1 base, leaving 11 bases between the germline ends. Per the germline V gene, CDR1 is KGHSH and CDR2 is LQKENI. The CDR3 is 14 residues long. Assay: immunoSEQ multiplex PCR; the TCRdb copy retains only in-frame clones and omits some. Among some 25,000 clones, approximately 88% were seen once, and the ten largest hold approximately 9.7%. Sequenced material: CD4+ or CD8+ T cells sorted from blood, taken in a trial of the OX40 agonist ivuxolimab. This clonotype was obtained from an adult with an advanced solid tumor such as melanoma, head and neck, liver or kidney cancer. This chain links TRBV18 with TRBJ1-1, with D hard to call. The CDR3 reads CASSTFTRNTEAFF. For the CDR3, the DNA is TGTGCCAGCTCAACATTCACACGGAACACTGAAGCTTTCTTT.